These T cell receptor beta chains were read from a single sample in a study of cytomegalovirus exposure and HLA in healthy donors. Method: immunoSEQ multiplex PCR; TCRdb's copy keeps in-frame clones and lacks some. Of around 240,000 clones listed, 82% are singletons. The specimen was PBMCs. Receptor source: a woman between 40 and 50 years old in good health and CMV-seropositive. Each CDR3 is given with its conserved first and last residue. Fields, in order: V gene, J gene, CDR3 protein.

TRBV6-6	TRBJ1-2	CASTTTGGYGYTF
TRBV27	TRBJ1-2	CASSMASNYGYTF
TRBV9	TRBJ2-7	CASSEGLAGGPLTEQYF
TRBV9	TRBJ2-2	CASSDRLAGGWNTGELFF
TRBV7-2	TRBJ2-7	CASSGGESYEQYF
TRBV5-6	TRBJ2-2	CASSRAGELFF
TRBV2	TRBJ1-1	CASRPTNLNTEAFF
TRBV7-9	TRBJ1-2	CASSPVNYGYTF
TRBV7-9	TRBJ1-3	CSSSLDTSGNTIYF
TRBV6-5	TRBJ1-2	CASSPGTGGNGYTF
TRBV2	TRBJ1-1	CASTLQGAPTEAFF
TRBV9	TRBJ1-1	CASSVEHRGTTEAFF
TRBV4-1	TRBJ2-1	CASSQERLAGDNEQFF
TRBV11-2	TRBJ2-7	CASSLAAYEQYF
TRBV7-9	TRBJ2-2	CASSLAGTGTGELFF
TRBV6-5	TRBJ1-1	CASSYSNGRWTEAFF
TRBV4-3	TRBJ2-2	CASSQDRASGELFF
TRBV2	TRBJ2-5	CASSSRTGFLGETQYF
TRBV25-1	TRBJ2-7	CASRGDPYEQYF
TRBV6-6	TRBJ2-7	CASSLTGNEQYF
TRBV25-1	TRBJ1-4	CASSEWGLLLFF
TRBV9	TRBJ2-7	CASSGGGTPYEQYF
TRBV28	TRBJ2-7	CASSSVADWILYEQYF
TRBV6-1	TRBJ2-5	CASETGTGGKETQYF
TRBV9	TRBJ2-4	CASSVAPGDINIQYF
TRBV9	TRBJ2-6	CARSRGPPSGANVLTF
TRBV30	TRBJ1-3	CAWSTLLRTGAGNTIYF
TRBV7-9	TRBJ2-1	CASKGGLGLYNEQFF
TRBV11-3	TRBJ2-3	CASSFTSGWRLSTDTQYF
TRBV7-9	TRBJ2-3	CASSSIPRTGGLADTQYF
TRBV15	TRBJ2-3	CATSRGASGRVDTQYF
TRBV4-1	.	CASSQGQGRYTYEQYF
TRBV19	TRBJ2-7	CASSAGYYEQYF
TRBV19	TRBJ2-7	CATQEFGGNEQYF
TRBV5-6	TRBJ2-5	CASGGRTWYQETQYF
TRBV6-1	TRBJ1-2	CASRAGITNYGYTF
TRBV2	TRBJ2-3	CASSEAGAGIDTQYF
TRBV4-2	TRBJ1-5	CASSSGTGPSYQPQHF
TRBV7-3	TRBJ2-1	CASSLWRLAGNEQFF
TRBV18	TRBJ1-2	CASSLSSGQVLGGYTF